A selection of T cell receptor beta chains follows, all from one sample in a study of cytomegalovirus exposure and HLA in healthy donors. Sequencing was performed with immunoSEQ multiplex PCR; in TCRdb, only in-frame clones are kept and a portion is missing. Here the sample spans 200,000 to 250,000 clones, over 80% being singletons. The sample consisted of PBMCs. These TCRs come from a boy aged 2 to 10 in good health and CMV-seronegative. CDR3s include the opening cysteine and the closing phenylalanine or tryptophan. Each record gives: clone size, V gene, D gene, J gene, CDR3 DNA, CDR3 protein. The D gene is left open where the match is weak. Rows give clone size only sometimes, using once, few, many, or a class for an expanded clone.

clone size: few; V gene: TRBV7-8; D gene: TRBD1; J gene: TRBJ2-1; CDR3 DNA: TGTGCCAGCAGCTGGGGACAGGGGGCCAGCAATGAGCAGTTCTTC; CDR3 protein: CASSWGQGASNEQFF
clone size: NA; V gene: TRBV6-5; D gene: NA; J gene: TRBJ1-1; CDR3 DNA: TGTGCCAGCAGTGATCGGAGGAACACTGAAGCTTTCTTT; CDR3 protein: CASSDRRNTEAFF
clone size: once; V gene: TRBV2; D gene: TRBD1; J gene: TRBJ1-4; CDR3 DNA: TGTGCCTGCCGACAGGGGCAACAGGCAACTAATGAAAAACTGTTTTTT; CDR3 protein: CACRQGQQATNEKLFF
clone size: NA; V gene: TRBV29-1; D gene: TRBD1; J gene: TRBJ2-5; CDR3 DNA: TGCAGCGCAAGGACAGGGGGACAAGAGACCCAGTACTTC; CDR3 protein: CSARTGGQETQYF
clone size: NA; V gene: TRBV15; D gene: NA; J gene: TRBJ2-7; CDR3 DNA: TGTGCCACCAGCAGGACAGGAGGTCTGAACGAGCAGTACTTC; CDR3 protein: CATSRTGGLNEQYF
clone size: NA; V gene: TRBV2; D gene: NA; J gene: TRBJ2-1; CDR3 DNA: TGTGCCAGCAGGGCCTCGTTTAGTTTTGGAGAGAATGAGCAGTTCTTC; CDR3 protein: CASRASFSFGENEQFF
clone size: NA; V gene: TRBV13; D gene: TRBD2; J gene: TRBJ2-5; CDR3 DNA: TGTGCCAGCAGCTTCCTCGGGGGGGGTTGGGCAGCGCAAGAGACCCAGTACTTC; CDR3 protein: CASSFLGGGWAAQETQYF
clone size: NA; V gene: TRBV6-1; D gene: NA; J gene: TRBJ1-2; CDR3 DNA: TGTGCCAGCACGAGGAGGGAGGCCAACTATGGCTACACCTTC; CDR3 protein: CASTRREANYGYTF
clone size: NA; V gene: TRBV7-8; D gene: TRBD2; J gene: TRBJ2-3; CDR3 DNA: TGTGCCAGCAGCTCTAGACTAGCGGGGGGGAGCACAGATACGCAGTATTTT; CDR3 protein: CASSSRLAGGSTDTQYF
clone size: NA; V gene: TRBV19; D gene: NA; J gene: TRBJ1-1; CDR3 DNA: TGTGCCAGTAGTATCGGTCGCATTGAAGCTTTCTTT; CDR3 protein: CASSIGRIEAFF
clone size: NA; V gene: TRBV18; D gene: TRBD1; J gene: TRBJ1-2; CDR3 DNA: TGTGCCAGCTCACCACCGCGGACAGGGGAATTCTATGGCTACACCTTC; CDR3 protein: CASSPPRTGEFYGYTF
clone size: NA; V gene: TRBV19; D gene: TRBD1; J gene: TRBJ1-4; CDR3 DNA: TGTGCCAGTAGTATCGGCGGGACAGCGAATGAAAAACTGTTTTTT; CDR3 protein: CASSIGGTANEKLFF
clone size: NA; V gene: TRBV7-8; D gene: TRBD2; J gene: TRBJ2-3; CDR3 DNA: TGTGCCAGCAGCTTATCCAGAGAATCTACCGGGACTAGCGGGAGCGCAGATACGCAGTATTTT; CDR3 protein: CASSLSRESTGTSGSADTQYF
clone size: NA; V gene: TRBV6-5; D gene: TRBD1; J gene: TRBJ1-5; CDR3 DNA: TGTGCCAGCAGTTCCCGACAGGGTATGGTTCAGCCCCAGCATTTT; CDR3 protein: CASSSRQGMVQPQHF
clone size: NA; V gene: TRBV6-1; D gene: NA; J gene: TRBJ1-2; CDR3 DNA: TGTGCCAGCATCGACGACATAGGTGGCTACACCTTC; CDR3 protein: CASIDDIGGYTF
clone size: NA; V gene: TRBV7-9; D gene: NA; J gene: TRBJ2-7; CDR3 DNA: TGTGCCAGCAGCTTAGATGTGGCTAGCTTCAGGTCCTACGAGCAGTACTTC; CDR3 protein: CASSLDVASFRSYEQYF
clone size: NA; V gene: TRBV6-5; D gene: NA; J gene: TRBJ2-1; CDR3 DNA: TGTGCCAGCATCGGGGGAGCAGGGTACAATGAGCAGTTCTTC; CDR3 protein: CASIGGAGYNEQFF
clone size: NA; V gene: TRBV6-1; D gene: NA; J gene: TRBJ2-5; CDR3 DNA: TGTGCCAGCAGTGAGGCGGGGCGTAAGACCCAGTACTTC; CDR3 protein: CASSEAGRKTQYF
clone size: few; V gene: TRBV5-6; D gene: NA; J gene: TRBJ2-7; CDR3 DNA: TGTGCCAGCAGCTCCGGGACATCAACCTACGAGCAGTACTTC; CDR3 protein: CASSSGTSTYEQYF
clone size: NA; V gene: TRBV11-2; D gene: TRBD1; J gene: TRBJ1-1; CDR3 DNA: TGTGCCAGCAGCTATGACAGGGGGCTGCGCACTGAAGCTTTCTTT; CDR3 protein: CASSYDRGLRTEAFF
clone size: NA; V gene: TRBV11-2; D gene: TRBD2; J gene: TRBJ2-5; CDR3 DNA: TGTGCCAGCAGCTCTGGGACTAGCGGGAGAGGAGAGACCCAGTACTTC; CDR3 protein: CASSSGTSGRGETQYF
clone size: NA; V gene: TRBV6-1; D gene: NA; J gene: TRBJ2-7; CDR3 DNA: TGTGCCAGCAGTGACCCGGGTTCAGGGTCCTACGAGCAGTACTTC; CDR3 protein: CASSDPGSGSYEQYF
clone size: NA; V gene: TRBV5-4; D gene: NA; J gene: TRBJ2-7; CDR3 DNA: TGTGCCAGCAGCTTGGAGGGGATATACGAGCAGTACTTC; CDR3 protein: CASSLEGIYEQYF
clone size: few; V gene: TRBV7-2; D gene: TRBD1; J gene: TRBJ1-3; CDR3 DNA: TGTGCCAGCTCGGGACAGATCTCTGGAAACACCATATATTTT; CDR3 protein: CASSGQISGNTIYF
clone size: NA; V gene: TRBV6-6; D gene: TRBD2; J gene: TRBJ2-7; CDR3 DNA: TGTGCCAGCAGTTTCCGGACTAGCGGGAAATACGAGCAGTACTTC; CDR3 protein: CASSFRTSGKYEQYF
clone size: NA; V gene: TRBV4-1; D gene: NA; J gene: TRBJ1-2; CDR3 DNA: TGCGCCAGCAGCCGGCTAGGGACTGAGAGCTATGGCTACACCTTC; CDR3 protein: CASSRLGTESYGYTF
clone size: NA; V gene: TRBV6-1; D gene: NA; J gene: TRBJ2-7; CDR3 DNA: TGTGCCAGCAAGAGGACAAACTCCTACGAGCAGTACTTC; CDR3 protein: CASKRTNSYEQYF
clone size: NA; V gene: TRBV6-1; D gene: TRBD1; J gene: TRBJ1-3; CDR3 DNA: TGTGCCAGCAGCAGGGGGTCTGGAAACACCATATATTTT; CDR3 protein: CASSRGSGNTIYF
clone size: NA; V gene: TRBV18; D gene: NA; J gene: TRBJ1-4; CDR3 DNA: TGTGCCAGCTCACCAAATCAAGCAGGCGAGGAAAAACTGTTTTTT; CDR3 protein: CASSPNQAGEEKLFF
clone size: NA; V gene: TRBV5-1; D gene: NA; J gene: TRBJ2-1; CDR3 DNA: TGCGCCAGCGTAAGATACTCCAGCGATGAGCAGTTCTTC; CDR3 protein: CASVRYSSDEQFF
clone size: few; V gene: TRBV29-1; D gene: NA; J gene: TRBJ1-4; CDR3 DNA: TGCAGCGTTGGGCCAGCAACTAATGAAAAACTGTTTTTT; CDR3 protein: CSVGPATNEKLFF
clone size: NA; V gene: TRBV6-1; D gene: TRBD1; J gene: TRBJ1-1; CDR3 DNA: TGTGCCAGCAATATGGGACAGTCTAACACTGAAGCTTTCTTT; CDR3 protein: CASNMGQSNTEAFF
clone size: NA; V gene: TRBV25-1; D gene: NA; J gene: TRBJ2-2; CDR3 DNA: TGTGCCAGCAGACCGGGTTCGGGGGAGCTGTTTTTT; CDR3 protein: CASRPGSGELFF
clone size: NA; V gene: TRBV15; D gene: NA; J gene: TRBJ2-7; CDR3 DNA: TGTGCCACCAGCAGGGGCACCTACGAGCAGTACTTC; CDR3 protein: CATSRGTYEQYF
clone size: NA; V gene: TRBV19; D gene: TRBD1; J gene: TRBJ1-4; CDR3 DNA: TGTGCCAGTAGCCGGACAGGGGCGTCTGAAAAACTGTTTTTT; CDR3 protein: CASSRTGASEKLFF
clone size: NA; V gene: TRBV6-1; D gene: TRBD1; J gene: TRBJ2-7; CDR3 DNA: TGTGCCAGCAGTGAAGGGGACAGGGGGCTTCCCTACGAGCAGTACTTC; CDR3 protein: CASSEGDRGLPYEQYF
clone size: NA; V gene: TRBV6-5; D gene: TRBD1; J gene: TRBJ1-1; CDR3 DNA: TGTGCCAGCACCGGGACAGGGAACACTGAAGCTTTCTTT; CDR3 protein: CASTGTGNTEAFF
clone size: NA; V gene: TRBV5-4; D gene: TRBD1; J gene: TRBJ2-7; CDR3 DNA: TGTGCCAGCAGCCCCGGGACAGGGGTGTCCTACGAGCAGTACTTC; CDR3 protein: CASSPGTGVSYEQYF
clone size: few; V gene: TRBV29-1; D gene: NA; J gene: TRBJ1-4; CDR3 DNA: TGCAGCGTTGGAGGGGGGGAGGAAAAACTGTTTTTT; CDR3 protein: CSVGGGEEKLFF
clone size: NA; V gene: TRBV6-6; D gene: TRBD1; J gene: TRBJ1-3; CDR3 DNA: TGTGCCAGCAGTTCACTGGGGACAGGCGGAAACACCATATATTTT; CDR3 protein: CASSSLGTGGNTIYF
clone size: NA; V gene: TRBV6-6; D gene: NA; J gene: TRBJ2-5; CDR3 DNA: TGTGCCAGCAGTTACTCCCTAGCGACAGGGCAAGAGACCCAGTACTTC; CDR3 protein: CASSYSLATGQETQYF
clone size: NA; V gene: TRBV30; D gene: NA; J gene: TRBJ2-7; CDR3 DNA: TGTGCCTGGAGTGTAATGGACAGCTACGAGCAGTACTTC; CDR3 protein: CAWSVMDSYEQYF
clone size: NA; V gene: TRBV4-1; D gene: TRBD2; J gene: TRBJ2-7; CDR3 DNA: TGCGCCAGCCAGGGGACTAGCGGGAGTGTTAGGAACGAGCAGTACTTC; CDR3 protein: CASQGTSGSVRNEQYF
clone size: NA; V gene: TRBV9; D gene: TRBD2; J gene: TRBJ2-3; CDR3 DNA: TGTGCCAGCAGCGCTAGCGGGCCTAGCACAGATACGCAGTATTTT; CDR3 protein: CASSASGPSTDTQYF
clone size: NA; V gene: TRBV2; D gene: TRBD1; J gene: TRBJ2-7; CDR3 DNA: TGTGCCAGCAGCATTCCTCGGGACAGGGCTACAAGCTCCTACGAGCAGTACTTC; CDR3 protein: CASSIPRDRATSSYEQYF
clone size: once; V gene: TRBV5-1; D gene: NA; J gene: TRBJ1-2; CDR3 DNA: TGCGCCAGCAGCGGGATGGGGTCTGGGAGCAACTATGGCTACACCTTC; CDR3 protein: CASSGMGSGSNYGYTF
clone size: NA; V gene: TRBV7-6; D gene: TRBD1; J gene: TRBJ1-3; CDR3 DNA: TGTGCCAGCACCAGCGGGGCAGGGGGCGTAAACACCATATATTTT; CDR3 protein: CASTSGAGGVNTIYF
clone size: once; V gene: TRBV2; D gene: NA; J gene: TRBJ1-2; CDR3 DNA: TGTGCCAGCAGTGAATTCCCGCCTCCTAATAACTATGGCTACACCTTC; CDR3 protein: CASSEFPPPNNYGYTF
clone size: NA; V gene: TRBV7-9; D gene: NA; J gene: TRBJ2-1; CDR3 DNA: TGTGCCAGCAGCTTTATGTCTTCCGCGGGGGAGCAGTTCTTC; CDR3 protein: CASSFMSSAGEQFF
clone size: NA; V gene: TRBV25-1; D gene: NA; J gene: TRBJ2-5; CDR3 DNA: TGTGCCAGCAGTGAATCCAGGGAAGAGACCCAGTACTTC; CDR3 protein: CASSESREETQYF
clone size: NA; V gene: TRBV27; D gene: TRBD2; J gene: TRBJ2-1; CDR3 DNA: TGTGCCAGCAGTTTATTTACTAGCGGGAGTTACAATGAGCAGTTCTTC; CDR3 protein: CASSLFTSGSYNEQFF
clone size: NA; V gene: TRBV5-1; D gene: TRBD1; J gene: TRBJ2-3; CDR3 DNA: TGCGCCAGCAGCCCCGACAGGGACCCCACAGATACGCAGTATTTT; CDR3 protein: CASSPDRDPTDTQYF
clone size: NA; V gene: TRBV6-6; D gene: NA; J gene: TRBJ1-2; CDR3 DNA: TGTGCCAGCAGTACAACTCGGGTCCTCGGGGGTGGCTACACCTTC; CDR3 protein: CASSTTRVLGGGYTF
clone size: NA; V gene: TRBV6-5; D gene: NA; J gene: TRBJ2-5; CDR3 DNA: TGTGCCAGCAGTCCCTCCCAATGGGGGGAGGAGACCCAGTACTTC; CDR3 protein: CASSPSQWGEETQYF
clone size: NA; V gene: TRBV4-1; D gene: NA; J gene: TRBJ1-2; CDR3 DNA: TGCGCCAGCAGCCAAGAGAATTCGGGGGGCTACCTAGAATTTTATGGCTACACCTTC; CDR3 protein: CASSQENSGGYLEFYGYTF